This is a list of T cell receptor beta chains from one sample in a study of T cells in Graves' hyperthyroidism and ophthalmopathy. Via MiXCR, TCRdb re-called the multiplex PCR reads, giving one row per CDR3 protein. The sample contains about 500,000 distinct CDR3 sequences, roughly 14% of which appear only once. Sequences were obtained from blood. The receptors shown here come from a young woman with Graves' hyperthyroidism. Each CDR3 is given with its conserved first and last residue. The D gene is left open where the match is weak. Only part of the rows carry a size: once, few, many, or a class if the clone is expanded.

TRBJ1-3,-,many,TRBV19,TGTGCCAGTCTAGGACGCGGAAACACCATATATTTT,CASLGRGNTIYF
TRBJ1-1,-,many,TRBV18,TGTGCCAGCTCACCAGTCAGGACAGCTGAAGCTTTCTTT,CASSPVRTAEAFF
TRBJ2-1,TRBD2,many,TRBV5-1,TGCGCCAGCAGCTTGGTGGGACTAGCGGGAGGCCTGAGCAATGAGCAGTTCTTC,CASSLVGLAGGLSNEQFF
TRBJ2-7,TRBD2,many,TRBV12-3/TRBV12-4,TGTGCCAGCAGTTTGACTAGCGGGAGGGCCTACGAGCAGTACTTC,CASSLTSGRAYEQYF
TRBJ1-5,TRBD1,-,TRBV29-1,TGCAGCGTGACAGGGGGCGTCGGTCAGCCCCAGCATTTT,CSVTGGVGQPQHF
TRBJ2-1,-,many,TRBV2,TGTGCCAGCAGTGAAATGGACCGGGATGAGCAGTTCTTC,CASSEMDRDEQFF
TRBJ1-1,-,few,TRBV6-1,TGTGTCATTCTTGGAGTTTCAAGGAACACTGAAGCTTTCTTT,CVILGVSRNTEAFF
TRBJ1-2,-,many,TRBV10-3,TGTGCCATCAGTGAAGGGACGGATGGCTACACCTTC,CAISEGTDGYTF
TRBJ1-1,-,many,TRBV9,TGTGCCAGCAGCGCCGAGCTGGGAGGGATGAACACTGAAGCTTTCTTT,CASSAELGGMNTEAFF
TRBJ1-2,-,few,TRBV5-1,TGCGCCAGCAACCCTGAAGGGTCCTGGGAAGGTGGCTACACCTTC,CASNPEGSWEGGYTF
TRBJ2-3,-,many,TRBV27,TGTGCCAGCAGTTCTCCGCTATATAGCGGAGGCACAGATACGCAGTATTTT,CASSSPLYSGGTDTQYF
TRBJ1-6,-,few,TRBV20-1,TGCAGTGCTAGACCCCGGGCAGGGAGTCATAATTCACCCCTCCACTTT,CSARPRAGSHNSPLHF
TRBJ2-2,-,many,TRBV27,TGTGCCAGCAGCCTGAAGACTATACTGCACACCGGGGAGCTGTTTTTT,CASSLKTILHTGELFF
TRBJ2-7,-,-,TRBV12-3/TRBV12-4,TGTGCCAGCACCATAGGCGGGACCACCTACGAGCAGTACTTC,CASTIGGTTYEQYF
TRBJ2-2,-,-,TRBV6-2/TRBV6-3,TGTGCCAGCAAAGGCGGGTTCACCGGGGAGCTGTTTTTT,CASKGGFTGELFF
TRBJ2-3,-,few,TRBV6-4,TGTGCCAGCATAGTCCCGGGTACGCAGTATTTT,CASIVPGTQYF
TRBJ2-5,-,many,TRBV12-3/TRBV12-4,TGTGCCAGCAGTTTAGGTGTCAGGAAAAAAGAGACCCAGTACTTC,CASSLGVRKKETQYF
TRBJ2-1,-,many,TRBV5-6,TGTGCCAGCAGAGCGGACCAGTACAATGAGCAGTTCTTC,CASRADQYNEQFF
TRBJ2-3,-,-,TRBV19,TGTGCCAGTAGATTGATGGGCGGGGCTAGCACAGATACGCAGTATTTT,CASRLMGGASTDTQYF
TRBJ1-3,-,-,TRBV6-1,TGTGCCAGCAGTAGTCGGACGGGATCTGGAAACACCATATATTTT,CASSSRTGSGNTIYF
TRBJ2-2,-,many,TRBV12-3/TRBV12-4,TGTGCCAGCAAAAAGGACTGGCGGACCGGGGAGCTGTTTTTT,CASKKDWRTGELFF
TRBJ2-7,-,few,TRBV5-6,TGTGCCAGCAGCCCCCCGGCGGACCCGGTGCAGTACTTC,CASSPPADPVQYF
TRBJ2-3,-,many,TRBV6-5,TGTGCCAGCAGTTACTCGGGCATCTCTTCATCTAGCACAGATACGCAGTATTTT,CASSYSGISSSSTDTQYF
TRBJ1-1,-,many,TRBV3-1,TGTGCCAGCAGCCAAGAGTCGAGGGGGGGGAACACTGAAGCTTTCTTT,CASSQESRGGNTEAFF
TRBJ1-2,-,-,TRBV2,TGTGCCAGCACGTTCGGGGGCGCTGAGTATGGCTACACCTTC,CASTFGGAEYGYTF
TRBJ2-2,-,-,TRBV5-1,TGCGCCAGCAGCTCTGGGACGACCGGGGAGCTGTTTTTT,CASSSGTTGELFF
TRBJ1-5,TRBD1,few,TRBV12-3/TRBV12-4,TGTGCCAGCAGTGCCTCCGGAGGGACAGGGGCCTATAGCAATCAGCCCCAGCATTTT,CASSASGGTGAYSNQPQHF
TRBJ2-1,TRBD2,-,TRBV5-1,TGCGCCAGCAGCTACGGACTAGCGGGAGTGCATGAGCAGTTCTTC,CASSYGLAGVHEQFF
TRBJ1-2,-,many,TRBV20-1,TGCAGTGCTAGAGATTCTCCTTTAGCCGGCTATGGCTACACCTTC,CSARDSPLAGYGYTF
TRBJ1-1,-,many,TRBV11-3,TGTGCCAGCAGCCCAAGAGGGGCAGGCCGGAACACTGAAGCTTTCTTT,CASSPRGAGRNTEAFF
TRBJ2-7,-,many,TRBV12-3/TRBV12-4,TGTGCCAGCAGCCACCACCTTCTCCTCGGTGGTATCAACGAGCAGTACTTC,CASSHHLLLGGINEQYF
TRBJ1-1,-,few,TRBV19,TGTGCCAGTAGTATAATTTCGATGAACACTGAAGCTTTCTTT,CASSIISMNTEAFF
TRBJ2-3,-,few,TRBV11-3,TGTGCCAGCAGCTTAGTATGGTCAGATACGCAGTATTTT,CASSLVWSDTQYF
TRBJ2-6,TRBD1,many,TRBV2,TGTGCCAGCAGCCCTCGACAGGGATGGGCCTCTGGGGCCAACGTCCTGACTTTC,CASSPRQGWASGANVLTF
TRBJ1-5,-,-,TRBV19,TGTGCCAGTAGTGGGTCAGGCGGCGATCAGCCCCAGCATTTT,CASSGSGGDQPQHF
TRBJ1-1,-,-,TRBV20-1,TGCAGTGCTAGAGAAGGCCTCCTGAACACTGAAGCTTTCTTT,CSAREGLLNTEAFF
TRBJ2-1,TRBD2,few,TRBV6-5,TGTGCCAGCAGTTACTTAGGACTAGCGGCAAACAATGAGCAGTTCTTC,CASSYLGLAANNEQFF
TRBJ2-3,-,many,TRBV5-6,TGTGCCAGCAGCTTGTCTGTGACTAGAAGCACAGATACGCAGTATTTT,CASSLSVTRSTDTQYF
TRBJ1-4,-,many,TRBV12-3/TRBV12-4,TGTGCCAGCAGTTACTCACGGGACCGGGCGGGTGAAAAACTGTTTTTT,CASSYSRDRAGEKLFF
TRBJ2-7,TRBD2,-,TRBV6-5,TGTGCCAGCAGTTTCGTAGCGGGAGCCTCCTACGAGCAGTACTTC,CASSFVAGASYEQYF
TRBJ2-1,-,many,TRBV29-1,TGCAGCGTCCGAACTTACAATGAGCAGTTCTTC,CSVRTYNEQFF
TRBJ1-5,TRBD1,few,TRBV30,TGTGCCTGTGGAAGGGGACAGGTCCATCAGCCCCAGCATTTT,CACGRGQVHQPQHF
TRBJ2-1,-,many,TRBV27,TGTGCCAGCAGTTTTGCCCCGTCCAGTGGGCAGTTCTTC,CASSFAPSSGQFF
TRBJ2-7,-,many,TRBV5-1,TGCGCCAGCAGCTTGGAAGCGGCATACTCCTACGAGCAGTACTTC,CASSLEAAYSYEQYF
TRBJ2-5,-,many,TRBV18,TGTGCCAGCTCACTAGCGGCCATCCAAGAGACCCAGTACTTC,CASSLAAIQETQYF
TRBJ2-2,TRBD2,many,TRBV24-1,TGTGCCACCAGGCCTTCCGGGACTAGCGGGACCGGGGAGCTGTTTTTT,CATRPSGTSGTGELFF
TRBJ1-5,-,-,TRBV6-5,TGTGCCAGCAGTTCCGACGATCCCAATCAGCCCCAGCATTTT,CASSSDDPNQPQHF
TRBJ2-1,TRBD2,many,TRBV13,TGTGCCAGCAGCTTAGCCGGGACTAGCGGGGTGGGCGAGCAGTTCTTC,CASSLAGTSGVGEQFF
TRBJ1-4,-,-,TRBV10-3,TGTGCCATCAGTGAGTCAGGTCGGTCGAATGAAAAACTGTTTTTT,CAISESGRSNEKLFF
TRBJ2-6,TRBD1,many,TRBV11-2,TGTGCCAGCAGCGAACAGGGGGCGGCCGGGGCCAACGTCCTGACTTTC,CASSEQGAAGANVLTF
TRBJ2-3,-,many,TRBV18,TGTGCCAGCTCACCACCCTCTGGGGGAGATACGCAGTATTTT,CASSPPSGGDTQYF
TRBJ2-1,TRBD1,few,TRBV10-3,TGTGCCATCACCTCGACAGGGGACCAGTTCTTC,CAITSTGDQFF
TRBJ2-1,-,many,TRBV7-9,TGTGCCAGCAGCTTAAGCCCGACTTTCCAGTTCTTC,CASSLSPTFQFF
TRBJ2-1,TRBD1,once,TRBV5-1,TGCGCCAGCAGCTTCCCAGGGGGCGTCGATGAGCAGTTCTTC,CASSFPGGVDEQFF
TRBJ1-2,-,many,TRBV6-2/TRBV6-3,TGTGCCAGCAGCCCGGGACACCCCAGGCTCTATGGCTACACCTTC,CASSPGHPRLYGYTF
TRBJ2-3,TRBD1,few,TRBV24-1,TGTGCCACCAGTGATTCCGGACAGGGTAGTGGAGATACGCAGTATTTT,CATSDSGQGSGDTQYF
TRBJ1-1,-,many,TRBV20-1,TGCAGTGCGAAGAGGTACGGTGAAGCTTTCTTT,CSAKRYGEAFF
TRBJ2-1,TRBD2,many,TRBV27,TGTGCCAGCAGTTCCGGCCGACTAGCGGTCTACAATGAGCAGTTCTTC,CASSSGRLAVYNEQFF
TRBJ1-1,TRBD1,-,TRBV5-1,TGCGCCAGCAGCTTGGCGAAGGGGGCTAAGAACACTGAAGCTTTCTTT,CASSLAKGAKNTEAFF
TRBJ2-5,-,many,TRBV11-2,TGTGCCAGCAGCTTAAACGGGTGGGGGGAGACCCAGTACTTC,CASSLNGWGETQYF